The clone carrying this TCR beta chain appeared a few times. Its antigen is undetermined. Alongside a J-beta primer mix, a sample-barcoded 5' primer served in a second PCR lasting about 7 to 11 cycles. TCRdb reanalysed the 5' RACE reads using MiXCR and keeps one entry per CDR3 protein. The sample lists over a million distinct CDR3 sequences; approximately 60% were seen once. These data come from a study of blood T cells in healthy people across ages. Overall study findings and caveats: Unsorted PBMCs ruled out conclusive naive versus antigen-experienced comparison.

PBMCs numbering at least 7 million were isolated per sample. The V gene's germline CDR1 is SGHTA and CDR2 FQGNSA. Trimming stripped 7 bases from V and 4 bases from J, with 16 bases between. This CDR3 has 14 residues. This chain connects TRBV7-2 to TRBJ1-2; D call uncertain. Sample: blood. This clonotype was obtained from a man aged 18 to 35 in good health. The CDR3: CASKGRRDSYGYTF. The CDR3 DNA reads TGTGCCAGCAAGGGCCGGAGAGACTCCTATGGCTACACCTTC. The whole variable domain, remainder taken from reference TRBV7-2 and TRBJ1-2, is GAGVSQSPSNKVTEKGKDVELRCDPISGHTALYWYRQSLGQGLEFLIYFQGNSAPDKSGLPSDRFSAERTGGSVSTLTIQRTQQEDSAVYLCASKGRRDSYGYTFGSGTRLTVV.